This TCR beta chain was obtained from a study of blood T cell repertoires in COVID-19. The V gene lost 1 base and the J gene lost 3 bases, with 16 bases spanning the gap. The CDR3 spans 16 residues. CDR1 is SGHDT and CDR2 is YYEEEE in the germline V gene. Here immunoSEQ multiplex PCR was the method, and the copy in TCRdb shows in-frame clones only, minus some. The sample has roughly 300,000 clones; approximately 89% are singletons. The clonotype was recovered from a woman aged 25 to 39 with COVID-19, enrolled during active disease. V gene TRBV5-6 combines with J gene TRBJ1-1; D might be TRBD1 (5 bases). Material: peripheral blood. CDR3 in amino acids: CASSLTGQNRDTEAFF. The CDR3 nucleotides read TGTGCCAGCAGCTTGACAGGACAAAACCGGGACACTGAAGCTTTCTTT.